The rows below give T cell receptor beta chains drawn from one sample of a study of radiation and T cells in renal cell carcinoma. Only in-frame clones appear in the TCRdb table, and some are missing; sequencing was by immunoSEQ multiplex PCR. The sample consists of 150,000 to 180,000 clones, about 87% of them appearing once. The material sequenced was blood, taken from a patient whose treatment included radiotherapy and nephrectomy. The receptors come from a woman in her fifties or sixties with renal cell carcinoma. Both conserved end residues are part of each CDR3. The order of the fields is J gene, clone size, V gene, D gene, CDR3 protein, CDR3 DNA. D genes are given only for firm matches. Only part of the rows carry a size: once, few, many, or a class if the clone is expanded.

>TRBJ1-1|few|TRBV5-4|-
CASKNDLWGDTEAFF
TGTGCCAGCAAAAACGACCTTTGGGGGGACACTGAAGCTTTCTTT
>TRBJ1-3|-|TRBV6-5|-
CASSYGLGFSGNTIYF
TGTGCCAGCAGTTACGGGCTGGGTTTCTCTGGAAACACCATATATTTT
>TRBJ1-1|-|TRBV7-6|-
CASSLMAEQNTEAFF
TGTGCCAGCAGCTTAATGGCGGAACAGAACACTGAAGCTTTCTTT
>TRBJ1-1|-|TRBV19|-
CASIGRRRDTEAFF
TGTGCCAGTATTGGCCGCAGGAGGGACACTGAAGCTTTCTTT
>TRBJ1-3|-|TRBV7-9|-
CASSLVSGYGNTIYF
TGTGCCAGCAGCTTAGTTTCGGGGTATGGAAACACCATATATTTT
>TRBJ1-2|-|TRBV5-6|-
CASSLGQLGNYGYTF
TGTGCCAGCAGCTTGGGGCAGCTTGGAAACTATGGCTACACCTTC
>TRBJ2-3|-|TRBV4-3|-
CASSQDYGPDTQYF
TGCGCCAGCAGCCAAGATTACGGGCCCGATACGCAGTATTTT
>TRBJ1-5|-|TRBV9|-
CASSVGGSNQPQHF
TGTGCCAGCAGCGTGGGGGGGAGCAATCAGCCCCAGCATTTT
>TRBJ2-6|-|TRBV29-1|-
CSVETGTFSGANVLTF
TGCAGCGTTGAAACAGGTACCTTCTCTGGGGCCAACGTCCTGACTTTC
>TRBJ1-3|-|TRBV7-8|-
CAGAGSVGSGNTIYF
TGTGCAGGAGCTGGCTCCGTTGGCTCTGGAAACACCATATATTTT
>TRBJ2-1|-|TRBV4-1|-
CASSQPGTYNEQFF
TGCGCCAGCAGCCAACCGGGGACCTACAATGAGCAGTTCTTC
>TRBJ1-2|-|TRBV13|TRBD1
CASSRNRGTGGYTF
TGTGCCAGCAGCAGGAACAGGGGAACGGGTGGCTACACCTTC
>TRBJ1-1|-|TRBV5-8|-
CASSLGTGDTEAFF
TGTGCCAGCAGCTTAGGGACCGGGGACACTGAAGCTTTCTTT
>TRBJ1-5|-|TRBV6-1|-
CASISRGSNQPQHF
TGTGCCAGCATTTCCAGGGGAAGCAATCAGCCCCAGCATTTT
>TRBJ1-1|-|TRBV6-5|-
CASSYIGVEAFF
TGTGCCAGCAGTTACATCGGGGTTGAAGCTTTCTTT
>TRBJ2-7|-|TRBV4-2|-
CASSPHGQSYEQYF
TGTGCCAGCAGCCCCCACGGACAGTCCTACGAGCAGTACTTC
>TRBJ1-2|-|TRBV2|TRBD1
CASSVRQGRYGYTF
TGTGCCAGCAGTGTACGACAGGGCCGATATGGCTACACCTTC
>TRBJ1-3|-|TRBV7-2|-
CASSLEGAGTLYF
TGTGCCAGCAGCTTAGAGGGTGCGGGCACCTTATATTTT
>TRBJ1-1|-|TRBV11-2|-
CASSWATNTEAFF
TGTGCCAGCAGCTGGGCTACGAACACTGAAGCTTTCTTT
>TRBJ2-3|-|TRBV19|TRBD2
CASRTGGTTDTQYF
TGTGCCAGCCGTACGGGGGGAACCACAGATACGCAGTATTTT
>TRBJ1-1|-|TRBV11-3|-
CASSSLANTEAFF
TGTGCCAGCAGCTCCTTGGCGAACACTGAAGCTTTCTTT
>TRBJ2-5|-|TRBV4-2|-
CASSQEMGRTQYF
TGTGCCAGCAGCCAAGAGATGGGGCGAACCCAGTACTTC
>TRBJ2-1|-|TRBV5-1|TRBD1
CASSLGQSYNEQFF
TGCGCCAGCAGCCTGGGACAGTCCTACAATGAGCAGTTCTTC
>TRBJ1-5|-|TRBV6-6|-
CASRPRAWGEPQHF
TGTGCCAGCAGACCAAGGGCCTGGGGAGAGCCCCAGCATTTT
>TRBJ2-5|-|TRBV7-8|TRBD2
CASSPRVAGGETQYF
TGTGCCAGCAGCCCCCGGGTAGCGGGGGGAGAGACCCAGTACTTC
>TRBJ1-4|-|TRBV6-6|-
CASSYGETTTNEKLFF
TGTGCCAGCAGTTACGGGGAGACTACAACTAATGAAAAACTGTTTTTT
>TRBJ1-4|-|TRBV5-1|TRBD1
CASSLGGTAKNEKLFF
TGCGCCAGCAGCTTGGGCGGGACAGCTAAAAATGAAAAACTGTTTTTT
>TRBJ2-3|-|TRBV19|TRBD2
CASSISGVTDTQYF
TGTGCCAGTAGTATTAGCGGGGTGACAGATACGCAGTATTTT
>TRBJ2-2|-|TRBV7-2|-
CASSLVLGAAGELFF
TGTGCCAGCAGCTTAGTTCTTGGGGCGGCCGGGGAGCTGTTTTTT
>TRBJ1-1|-|TRBV5-4|TRBD1
CASSLGTGRDGTEAFF
TGTGCCAGCAGCCTTGGGACAGGGAGAGACGGCACTGAAGCTTTCTTT
>TRBJ2-1|-|TRBV5-1|TRBD2
CASSGLAGGQNEQFF
TGCGCCAGCAGCGGACTAGCGGGGGGGCAGAATGAGCAGTTCTTC
>TRBJ2-1|-|TRBV18|-
CASSPPGMWKNEQFF
TGTGCCAGCTCACCACCAGGGATGTGGAAAAATGAGCAGTTCTTC
>TRBJ1-2|-|TRBV6-1|TRBD1
CASSEWGQGAEGYTF
TGTGCCAGCAGTGAATGGGGACAGGGGGCCGAAGGCTACACCTTC
>TRBJ1-2|-|TRBV4-1|-
CASSFYTGSGYTF
TGCGCCAGCAGCTTTTACACAGGGTCTGGCTACACCTTC
>TRBJ2-7|-|TRBV5-1|TRBD1
CASSSQGAQEQYF
TGCGCCAGCAGCTCCCAGGGGGCGCAGGAGCAGTACTTC
>TRBJ2-1|-|TRBV2|-
CASRYDEGISYNEQFF
TGTGCCAGCAGGTATGATGAGGGGATATCCTACAATGAGCAGTTCTTC
>TRBJ2-1|-|TRBV6-5|TRBD2
CASSYSGLAGNNEQFF
TGTGCCAGCAGTTACTCCGGACTAGCGGGTAACAATGAGCAGTTCTTC
>TRBJ1-1|-|TRBV14|-
CASRGGGSAEAFF
TGTGCCAGCAGGGGAGGGGGTTCCGCTGAAGCTTTCTTT
>TRBJ1-2|-|TRBV5-6|TRBD1
CASSPGTGGFNYGYTF
TGTGCCAGCAGCCCCGGGACAGGGGGTTTTAACTATGGCTACACCTTC
>TRBJ1-2|-|TRBV6-1|-
CASRGDGANYGYTF
TGTGCCAGCAGGGGGGACGGAGCTAACTATGGCTACACCTTC
>TRBJ1-2|-|TRBV7-2|TRBD1
CASSHRGYGYTF
TGTGCCAGCTCGCACAGGGGCTATGGCTACACCTTC
>TRBJ2-3|-|TRBV6-6|-
CASSYLGVGRDTQYF
TGTGCCAGCAGTTACTTGGGGGTAGGAAGAGATACGCAGTATTTT
>TRBJ1-2|-|TRBV15|TRBD1
CATVRGEGQGLQGYTF
TGTGCCACCGTGAGGGGAGAGGGACAGGGGCTGCAAGGCTACACCTTC
>TRBJ1-1|-|TRBV5-8|TRBD1
CASSFGRGRTEAFF
TGTGCCAGCAGCTTTGGCAGGGGGCGAACTGAAGCTTTCTTT
>TRBJ1-5|once|TRBV28|-
CASSLLGDSNQPQHF
TGTGCCAGCAGTTTATTGGGGGATAGCAATCAGCCCCAGCATTTT